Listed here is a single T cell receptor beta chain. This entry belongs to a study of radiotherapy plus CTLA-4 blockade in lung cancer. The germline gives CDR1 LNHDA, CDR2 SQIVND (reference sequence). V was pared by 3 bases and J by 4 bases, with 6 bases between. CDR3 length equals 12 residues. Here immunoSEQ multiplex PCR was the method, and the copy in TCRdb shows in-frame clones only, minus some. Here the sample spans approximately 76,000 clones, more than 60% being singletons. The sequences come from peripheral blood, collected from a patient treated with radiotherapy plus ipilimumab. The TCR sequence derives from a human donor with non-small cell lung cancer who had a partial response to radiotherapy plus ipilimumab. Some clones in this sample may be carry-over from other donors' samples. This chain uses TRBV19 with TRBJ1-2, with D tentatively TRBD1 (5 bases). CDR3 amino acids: CASSIQGYGYTF. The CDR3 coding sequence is TGTGCCAGTAGTATCCAGGGCTATGGCTACACCTTC.